Listed below are T cell receptor beta chains from one sample, sequenced in a study of cytomegalovirus exposure and HLA in healthy donors. Clones were sequenced by immunoSEQ multiplex PCR, and TCRdb holds only the in-frame ones, with some missing. The data hold roughly 250,000 clones, with 70% to 90% observed a single time. Sequences were obtained from PBMCs. All receptors derive from a woman between 40 and 50 years old in good health and CMV-seropositive. CDR3s include the opening cysteine and the closing phenylalanine or tryptophan. The order of the fields is J gene, D gene, V gene, clone size, CDR3 DNA, CDR3 protein. A D gene is named only where the DNA matches it firmly. Size is stated for part of the rows, as once, few or many counts, or as a class when the clone is expanded.

>TRBJ2-7|TRBD2|TRBV28|NA
TGTGCCAGCAGTGAACCTAGCGGAAGCTCCTACGAGCAGTACTTC
CASSEPSGSSYEQYF
>TRBJ2-7|TRBD2|TRBV7-2|few
TGTGCCAGCAGCTTAACTAGCGCCATGAGGTACGAGCAGTACTTC
CASSLTSAMRYEQYF
>TRBJ2-7|TRBD2|TRBV7-3|NA
TGTGCCAGCAGCCCTTCTAGCGGGGGAGTCCACGAGCAGTACTTC
CASSPSSGGVHEQYF
>TRBJ2-1|TRBD2|TRBV7-2|NA
TGTGCCAGCAGCTCCTTTAGCGGGAGCTCCTACAATGAGCAGTTCTTC
CASSSFSGSSYNEQFF
>TRBJ2-7|NA|TRBV28|once
TGTGCCAGCAGTCGTGATACATTTAACTACGAGCAGTACTTC
CASSRDTFNYEQYF
>TRBJ2-7|TRBD1|TRBV7-7|NA
TGTGCTAGCAGTCACCGGGACAGACCCTACGAGCAGTACTTC
CASSHRDRPYEQYF
>TRBJ2-5|TRBD2|TRBV7-2|NA
TGTGCCAGCAGCTTAGTGTCTAGCGGGAAGGAGACCCAGTACTTC
CASSLVSSGKETQYF
>TRBJ1-5|TRBD1|TRBV7-8|NA
TGTGCCAGCAGCGGCGACAGGGGACGGCCCCAGCATTTT
CASSGDRGRPQHF
>TRBJ2-6|TRBD2|TRBV14|NA
TGTGCCAGCAGCCAAGACGGGGGGGCTGGGGCCAACGTCCTGACTTTC
CASSQDGGAGANVLTF
>TRBJ2-7|NA|TRBV4-2|NA
TGTGCCAGCAGCCAAGATCCTGAGCGAGTCTACGAGCAGTACTTC
CASSQDPERVYEQYF
>TRBJ2-3|TRBD1|TRBV18|NA
TGTGCCAGCTCACCACAGACAGGGGCTAGCACAGATACGCAGTATTTT
CASSPQTGASTDTQYF
>TRBJ2-2|NA|TRBV19|NA
TGTGCCAGTAGTAGAAGTCAGACTACGAACACCGGGGAGCTGTTTTTT
CASSRSQTTNTGELFF
>TRBJ2-1|TRBD2|TRBV11-2|NA
TGTGCCAGCAGTCCGCGGACAGGACTAGCGGAAGGTGAGCAGTTCTTC
CASSPRTGLAEGEQFF
>TRBJ2-7|NA|TRBV2|NA
TGTGCCAGCCAAACGGGGTCCGAGCAGTACTTC
CASQTGSEQYF
>TRBJ2-5|TRBD2|TRBV6-1|NA
TGTGCCAGCAGTGGACCCGGGACTAGCGGGAGAGAGACCCAGTACTTC
CASSGPGTSGRETQYF
>TRBJ1-2|TRBD1|TRBV7-2|NA
TGTGCCAGCAGCTTAGCGGGACAGGGCCTTCCTAACTATGGCTACACCTTC
CASSLAGQGLPNYGYTF
>TRBJ1-4|TRBD1|TRBV7-8|NA
TGTGCCAGCAGCTTAGGAGCAGGGGGGAGGGAAAAACTGTTTTTT
CASSLGAGGREKLFF
>TRBJ2-6|NA|TRBV10-3|NA
TGTGCCATCAGCGTTGGACAGACCTCTGGGGCCAACGTCCTGACTTTC
CAISVGQTSGANVLTF
>TRBJ1-2|NA|TRBV21-1|NA
TGTGCCACGGTGGGACAGTACTATGGCTACACCTTC
CATVGQYYGYTF
>TRBJ2-7|TRBD2|TRBV7-2|NA
TGTGCCAGCAGCCTAGGGCCTAGCGGGTCAATGGAGCAGTACTTC
CASSLGPSGSMEQYF
>TRBJ2-7|NA|TRBV27|NA
TGTGCCAGCAGTGACCCGCGCGGGCTAGGAGCCTACGAGCAGTACTTC
CASSDPRGLGAYEQYF
>TRBJ2-3|NA|TRBV27|NA
TGTGCCAGCAGGGACTTACAGGGAAACACAGATACGCAGTATTTT
CASRDLQGNTDTQYF
>TRBJ2-3|TRBD2|TRBV7-6|NA
TGTGCCAGCAGCCGAGCGGATCCCGATAGCGGGAGTGATACGCAGTATTTT
CASSRADPDSGSDTQYF
>TRBJ1-1|NA|TRBV18|NA
TGTGCCAGCTCACCCCTACAGGGTGGCGGCACTGAAGCTTTCTTT
CASSPLQGGGTEAFF
>TRBJ1-1|TRBD1|TRBV5-1|NA
TGCGCCAGCAGCTCAACGGGACAGGAGAACACTGAAGCTTTCTTT
CASSSTGQENTEAFF
>TRBJ2-5|NA|TRBV13|NA
TGTGCCAGCAGCTCCCCCGGAGAACAAGAGACCCAGTACTTC
CASSSPGEQETQYF
>TRBJ1-2|NA|TRBV6-1|NA
TGTGCCAGCAGTGAAGCGCCGGGGGGTTATGGCTACACCTTC
CASSEAPGGYGYTF
>TRBJ1-2|NA|TRBV28|NA
TGTGCCAGCAGTTCGCCACAGGGTGGGGACTATGGCTACACCTTC
CASSSPQGGDYGYTF
>TRBJ2-3|TRBD2|TRBV5-6|NA
TGTGCCAGCAGCCCCGGCATTAAGAGCGGGAGGGACACAGATACGCAGTATTTT
CASSPGIKSGRDTDTQYF
>TRBJ1-1|NA|TRBV6-5|once
TGTGCCAGCAGTTACTCAACGCAGGGTCGTGGCACTGAAGCTTTCTTT
CASSYSTQGRGTEAFF
>TRBJ2-1|TRBD1|TRBV15|NA
TGTGCCACCAGCAGAGATAGATCCGGGACAGGCACTAATGAGCAGTTCTTC
CATSRDRSGTGTNEQFF
>TRBJ2-1|TRBD2|TRBV11-3|NA
TGTGCCAGCAGTTGGGGACTAGCGGACAATGAGCAGTTCTTC
CASSWGLADNEQFF
>TRBJ1-3|NA|TRBV30|NA
TGTGCCTGGGGCCTAGGACAAAACACCATATATTTT
CAWGLGQNTIYF
>TRBJ1-2|NA|TRBV11-1|NA
TGTGCCAGCAGCTTAGCGCGGCAGAACTATGGCTACACCTTC
CASSLARQNYGYTF
>TRBJ2-5|TRBD1|TRBV25-1|once
TGTGCCAGCAGTGAATGGGCAGGGGGCGGGGAGACCCAGTACTTC
CASSEWAGGGETQYF
>TRBJ2-1|TRBD2|TRBV15|NA
TGTGCCACCAGCAGAGATCGAACTAGCGGGAGGGATGAGCAGTTCTTC
CATSRDRTSGRDEQFF